This T cell receptor (beta chain) is from a study of OX40 agonist ivuxolimab in advanced cancers. Study-wide background: The patients got ivuxolimab, which is an agonistic anti-OX40 (CD134) antibody. The study, taken as a whole, reports: There were also nonresponders showing low normalized T-cell clonal expansion. The expanded peripheral T cells' antigen specificity was not determined. Dosing at 0.1 to 3.0 mg/kg was accompanied by clonal expansion of CD4+ and CD8+ blood T cells by week 6.

Data came from immunoSEQ multiplex PCR; TCRdb stores just in-frame clones and leaves some out. The data show 60,000 to 75,000 clones, almost 90% seen once. J gave up 5 bases and V 7 bases, and 10 bases lay outside the gene matches. The CDR3 has 14 residues. Germline V CDR1 and CDR2: SGHRS, YFSETQ. Remarks on this clone: The antigen is unknown.

The receptor was derived from an adult with an advanced solid tumor such as melanoma, head and neck, liver or kidney cancer. The V gene is TRBV5-1, the J gene TRBJ2-7; 9 bases agree with TRBD1. The sequenced sample was CD4+ or CD8+ T cells sorted from blood, obtained in a trial of the OX40 agonist ivuxolimab. In DNA, the CDR3 is TGCGCCAGCGGGGATACAGGGGGCCCCAACGAGCAGTACTTC. This codes for CASGDTGGPNEQYF.